The entry that follows covers one TCR beta chain sequence. Cohorts were based on clinical histories the participants reported. Two negative PCRs, clearance, or symptom resolution characterized the recovered Cohort 3 donors. CDR3 length: 15 amino acids. Trimming removed 5 bases from V and 3 bases from J; junction bases left unmatched: 7. Germline V lookup: CDR1 SEHNR, CDR2 FQNEAQ (reference sequence). The table came from immunoSEQ multiplex PCR; TCRdb's copy has only in-frame clones and leaves some out. This repertoire shows some 170,000 clones, 65% to 90% found once; its top ten account for 15%. The data derive from a study of blood T cell repertoires in COVID-19.

This chain links TRBV7-9 with TRBJ2-7; 10 bases map to TRBD1. The sequence derives from a man aged 50-60 years who had recovered from COVID-19. Specimen: PBMCs or T cells enriched from blood (not recorded which). The DNA of the CDR3 is TGTGCCAGCAGCAGAGGACAGGGGGGAAACTACGAGCAGTACTTC. Residues: CASSRGQGGNYEQYF.